This T cell receptor beta chain derives from a study of response to subunit inactivated influenza vaccine (dated by TCRdb to 2016 to 2019). Some background on the complete study: Deep quantitative profiling of the T cell receptor repertoire was used in the study to follow responses to a trivalent subunit inactivated influenza vaccine.

The table lists this clonotype with many counts. Its antigen specificity is not known. Nothing much larger sits one base from this clone, and base qualities are not available. Library method: RT-PCR. Sequencing was carried out with an Illumina HiSeq 2500. TCRdb redid the processing of the public reads, applying fastp at Q25 and MiXCR, and retained in-frame beta chains. Every CDR3 protein is listed once, alongside the most common genes and DNA of its rows. The sample table records roughly 760,000 distinct CDR3 sequences; 21% of these occur just once. Together, the top ten hold roughly 10% of the sample. Overall results and qualifications from the work: It was suggested by the authors that each seasonal influenza vaccination may recruit only a limited number of new T cells.

The CDR3 has 15 amino acids, counting the end cysteine and phenylalanine. The kept DNA is CDR3 alone, 45 bases in frame from the first base. The germline V gene provides CDR1 SGHDT and CDR2 YYEEEE. V gives up 0 bases and J gives up 0 bases, and the segment between their germline ends measures 10 bases. The material was PBMCs from blood, obtained 5 days after vaccination. This chain is built from TRBV5-6 and TRBJ2-7; possibly the D gene is TRBD1, per 6 matching bases. The receptor was derived from a man aged 50-60 years who received an inactivated influenza vaccine. Donor details come from another sample of the same person, matched by shared clones. The nucleotide sequence is TGTGCCAGCAGCTTGGTGGGGACAACCTCCTACGAGCAGTACTTC. The resulting protein is CASSLVGTTSYEQYF.